This T cell receptor beta chain was found in a study of beta chain features in type 1 diabetes. General study points: Type 1 diabetes patients had TCRB CDR3s that were shorter (moderately but significantly so) in all four CD4+ subsets.

Regarding this clone: Its antigen is not identified.

This CDR3 contains 12 residues. Trimming removed 3 bases from V and 9 bases from J, with 10 bases in between. The germline V gene has CDR1 SGHRS and CDR2 YFSETQ. Every isolated RNA sample was fully reverse transcribed, so sequencing captured expressed TCRB transcripts. Only in-frame clones appear in the TCRdb table, and some are missing; sequencing was by immunoSEQ multiplex PCR. The repertoire holds 300,000 to 400,000 clones, with roughly 14% as singletons. This chain connects TRBV5-1 to TRBJ2-1; D might be TRBD2 (6 bases). The TCR comes from a woman aged 18-30 years with type 1 diabetes. Sequencing used naive CD4+ T cells from blood. CDR3 region: CASSWGVTEQFF. Written as DNA, the CDR3 is TGCGCCAGCAGCTGGGGGGTAACTGAGCAGTTCTTC.